A single sample gave rise to the 10 T cell receptor beta chains below, sequenced in a study of shared clonotypes between healthy human individuals. Profiled with immunoSEQ multiplex PCR; TCRdb holds only in-frame clones, not every one. The table records a few million clones, just over 90% of them present only once. The specimen sequenced was naive CD4+ T cells sorted from blood. Subset reported: CD45RA+ positively selected. All receptors derive from a man between 18 and 35 years old in good health.

J is TRBJ1-2 and V is TRBV18, with D uncertain. V lost 1 base to trimming and J lost 2 bases, with 8 bases between them. The CDR3 contains 14 residues. Germline values: CDR1 KGHSH, CDR2 LQKENI. The CDR3 loop is CASSPQDSNYGYTF. The CDR3, as DNA: TGTGCCAGCTCACCACAGGATTCAAACTATGGCTACACCTTC. The variable domain in full, completed from reference TRBV18 and TRBJ1-2, reads NAGVMQNPRHLVRRRGQEARLRCSPMKGHSHVYWYRQLPEEGLKFMVYLQKENIIDESGMPKERFSAEFPKEGPSILRIQQVVRGDSAAYFCASSPQDSNYGYTFGSGTRLTVV.

The rearrangement joins TRBV7-2 to TRBJ2-1; 13 bases agree with TRBD2. The CDR3 loop spans 15 amino acids. V shed 0 bases, J shed 9 bases, and the junction held 2 bases outside the gene matches. CDR1 SGHTA and CDR2 FQGNSA come from the germline V gene. The CDR3 loop is CASSLAGLAGTEQFF. The CDR3 nucleotides are TGTGCCAGCAGCTTAGCGGGACTAGCGGGAACTGAGCAGTTCTTC.

The chain recombines TRBV5-1 with TRBJ1-2; D may be TRBD1 (5 bases). V was pared by 5 bases and J by 5 bases, with 13 bases between. The germline V gene has CDR1 SGHRS and CDR2 YFSETQ. The CDR3 covers 13 residues. DNA of the CDR3: TGCGCCAGCAGGGGAGTCAGGGATTATGGCTACACCTTC. Its translation: CASRGVRDYGYTF.

The chain joins TRBV6-1 to TRBJ2-5; 14 bases map to TRBD2. Trimming took 1 base from V and 5 from J; bases not matched to a gene: 6. CDR3 size: 17 residues. CDR1 is MNHNS and CDR2 is SASEGT in the germline V gene. The DNA of the CDR3 is TGTGCCAGCAGTGAAGGAGGACTAGCGGGGGGCTGGGAGACCCAGTACTTC. It specifies CASSEGGLAGGWETQYF.

The chain recombines TRBV18 with TRBJ2-7, with 8 bases identical to TRBD1. This CDR3 spans 14 amino acids. Trimming took 1 base from V and 4 from J; bases not matched to a gene: 3. Germline loops: CDR1 KGHSH, CDR2 LQKENI. The CDR3 DNA follows: TGTGCCAGCTCACCACGGGGGACAGGATACGAGCAGTACTTC. Its protein product is CASSPRGTGYEQYF.

The rearrangement joins TRBV6-1 to TRBJ1-5, with TRBD1 matching over 7 bases. Trimming removed 6 bases from V and 7 bases from J; junction bases left unmatched: 6. This CDR3 has 13 amino acids. In germline, CDR1 is MNHNS, CDR2 SASEGT. The CDR3: CASRAGTAQPQHF. CDR3 nucleotides: TGTGCCAGCAGAGCCGGGACAGCGCAGCCCCAGCATTTT.

J is TRBJ2-5 and V is TRBV18; D is ambiguous. CDR3 length equals 13 residues. CDR1 and CDR2 (germline): KGHSH, LQKENI. Trimming removed 6 bases from V and 2 bases from J, with 10 bases in between. Here the CDR3 DNA reads TGTGCCAGCTCCGGAGCGACTCAAGAGACCCAGTACTTC. Protein sequence: CASSGATQETQYF.

This clone appeared a single time. The V call is TRBV5-1, the J call TRBJ1-1, with a weak D call TRBD1 (5 bases). Per the germline V gene, CDR1 is SGHRS and CDR2 is YFSETQ. The CDR3 has 15 residues. V gave up 4 bases and J gave up 10 bases, with 23 bases separating them. CDR3 sequence: CASSTTDGGIIGAFF. CDR3 coding DNA: TGCGCCAGCAGCACTACCGACGGGGGGATAATTGGAGCTTTCTTT.

The chain employs TRBV10-3 and TRBJ2-5; tentatively, D is TRBD1 (5 bases). This CDR3 contains 13 residues. The germline V and J ends were trimmed by 4 bases and 4 bases, with 10 bases remaining between them. The germline V gene has CDR1 ENHRY and CDR2 SYGVKD. The CDR3 nucleotides read TGTGCCATCAGTGGCATCCAGGGAGAGACCCAGTACTTC. It specifies CAISGIQGETQYF.

V and J are TRBV23-1 and TRBJ2-7, with 7 bases lining up with TRBD1. TRBV23-1 qualifies as an ORF whose function is uncertain. The CDR3 loop spans 11 amino acids. The CDR3 sequence: CLLTGTYEQYF. The CDR3 region has the DNA TGCCTCCTGACAGGGACATACGAGCAGTACTTC.